Detailed here is one T cell receptor (beta chain). The data were obtained in a study of OX40 agonist ivuxolimab in advanced cancers. Study summary: A partial response was reached by three patients: one with hepatocellular carcinoma and two with cutaneous melanoma.

This CDR3 comprises 19 residues. The table came from immunoSEQ multiplex PCR; TCRdb's copy has only in-frame clones and leaves some out. Here the sample spans approximately 35,000 clones, around 79% being singletons. The sequencing here drew on CD4+ or CD8+ T cells sorted from blood, taken in a trial of the OX40 agonist ivuxolimab. This rearrangement joins TRBV1 to TRBJ1-6; the table names TRBD1, a call not compared with the DNA. TRBV1 is described as a pseudogene. The receptor comes from an adult with an advanced solid tumor such as melanoma, head and neck, liver or kidney cancer. The CDR3 coding sequence is TGCACCAGCAGCCAACCGAGACAGGACGTTAGCTCCTATAATTCACCCCTCCACTTT. Protein: CTSSQPRQDVSSYNSPLHF.